This T cell receptor (beta chain) was found in a study of immune evolution from preneoplasia to lung adenocarcinoma. Overall study context: HLA loss of heterozygosity: less than 9% AIS, about 15% MIA, around 33% ADC, none AAH. Findings of the study overall: Normal lung had the highest top T cell clone frequencies.

The germline V gene has CDR1 LNHNV and CDR2 YYDKDF (reference sequence). The J segment lost 7 bases and the V segment lost 5 bases, leaving 9 bases of the junction unmatched. The CDR3 has 14 amino acids. Notes on this clone: No antigen is known for it.

Between about 2013 and 2018, patients underwent resection in Japan or China. H&E slides confirmed each diagnosis, reviewed by two pathologists independently. The method was immunoSEQ multiplex PCR; TCRdb's version includes in-frame clones alone and lacks a portion of them. Of 8,000 to 10,000 clones listed, more than 70% are singletons. Specimen: FFPE minimally invasive lung adenocarcinoma tissue. This chain joins TRBV15 and TRBJ2-7; TRBD1 agrees at 9 bases. The source is a person between 70 and 80 years old with lung adenocarcinoma. Some clones in this sample may be carry-over from other donors' samples. The CDR3 DNA reads as TGTGCCACCAGCGTCAGGACAGGGGTGGAAGAGCAGTACTTC. Its translation: CATSVRTGVEEQYF. Complete variable domain (other parts from reference TRBV15 and TRBJ2-7): DAMVIQNPRYQVTQFGKPVTLSCSQTLNHNVMYWYQQKSSQAPKLLFHYYDKDFNNEADTPDNFQSRRPNTSFCFLDIRSPGLGDTAMYLCATSVRTGVEEQYFGPGTRLTVT.